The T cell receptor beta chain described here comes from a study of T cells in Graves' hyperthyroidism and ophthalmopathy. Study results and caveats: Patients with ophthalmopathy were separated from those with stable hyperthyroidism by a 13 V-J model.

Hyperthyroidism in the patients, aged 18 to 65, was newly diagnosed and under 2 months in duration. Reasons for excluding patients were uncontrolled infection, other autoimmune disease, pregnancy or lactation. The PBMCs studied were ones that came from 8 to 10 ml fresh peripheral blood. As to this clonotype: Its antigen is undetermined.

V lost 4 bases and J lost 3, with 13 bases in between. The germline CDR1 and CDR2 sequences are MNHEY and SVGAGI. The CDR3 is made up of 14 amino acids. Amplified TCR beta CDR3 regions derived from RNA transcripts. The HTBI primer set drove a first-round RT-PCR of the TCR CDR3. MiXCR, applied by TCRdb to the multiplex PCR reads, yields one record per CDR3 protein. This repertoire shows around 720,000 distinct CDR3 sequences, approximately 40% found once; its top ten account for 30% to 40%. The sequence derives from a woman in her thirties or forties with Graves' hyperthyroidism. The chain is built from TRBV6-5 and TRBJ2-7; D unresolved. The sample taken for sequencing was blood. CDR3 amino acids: CASSLFSDRYEQYF. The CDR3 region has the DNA TGTGCCAGCAGTTTATTCAGTGACCGCTACGAGCAGTACTTC.